The TCR beta chain under discussion was sequenced for a study of long-term antiretroviral therapy in people with HIV. immunoSEQ v3.0 was run at survey level. Libraries were prepared by immunoSEQ multiplex PCR; TCRdb keeps only in-frame clonotypes and omits some of them. The repertoire holds 35,000 to 40,000 clones, with roughly four fifths as singletons. The CDR3 length is 15 residues. CDR1 and CDR2 from the germline V gene are MNHNS and SASEGT. Per individual, the PBMC samples numbered at least one pre-ART and at least two post-ART. In regard to this clone: The junction shows a germline mismatch at one end, possibly a read error.

This clonotype originated in a man aged 18-30 years with HIV. This chain links TRBV6-1 with TRBJ1-3, with a possible D match to TRBD1 (5 bases). This specimen consisted of unsorted PBMCs, obtained 0.3 years after starting antiretroviral therapy. This CDR3 is CASSEDMGLGDTIYF. The CDR3 DNA is TGTGCCAGCAGTGAAGATATGGGGCTTGGAGACACCATATATTTT.